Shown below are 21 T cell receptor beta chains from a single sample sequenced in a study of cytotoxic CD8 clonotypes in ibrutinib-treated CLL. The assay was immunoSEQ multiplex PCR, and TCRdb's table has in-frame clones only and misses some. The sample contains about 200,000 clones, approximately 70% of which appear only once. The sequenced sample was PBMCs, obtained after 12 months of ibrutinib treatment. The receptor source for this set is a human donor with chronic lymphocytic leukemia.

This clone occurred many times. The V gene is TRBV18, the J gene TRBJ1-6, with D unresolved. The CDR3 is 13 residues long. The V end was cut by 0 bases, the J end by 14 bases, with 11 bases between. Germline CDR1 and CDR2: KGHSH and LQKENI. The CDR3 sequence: CASSPPYARSLHF. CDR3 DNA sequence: TGTGCCAGCTCACCACCGTACGCACGTTCCCTCCACTTT.

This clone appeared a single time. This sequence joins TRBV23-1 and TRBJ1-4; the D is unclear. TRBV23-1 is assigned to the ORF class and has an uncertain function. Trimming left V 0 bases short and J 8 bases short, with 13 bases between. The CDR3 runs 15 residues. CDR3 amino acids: CASSQSEGAREKLFF. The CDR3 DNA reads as TGCGCCAGCAGTCAATCGGAGGGTGCGAGGGAAAAACTGTTTTTT.

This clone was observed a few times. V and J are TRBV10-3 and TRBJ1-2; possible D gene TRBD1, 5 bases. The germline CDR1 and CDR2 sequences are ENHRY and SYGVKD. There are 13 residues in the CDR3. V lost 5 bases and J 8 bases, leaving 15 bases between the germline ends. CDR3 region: CAISPSPRGGYTF. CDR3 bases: TGTGCCATCAGTCCGTCTCCCCGGGGCGGCTACACCTTC.

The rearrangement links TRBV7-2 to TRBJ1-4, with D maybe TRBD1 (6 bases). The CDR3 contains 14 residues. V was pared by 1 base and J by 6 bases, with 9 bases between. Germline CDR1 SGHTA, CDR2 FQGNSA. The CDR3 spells CASSLGGGDEKLFF. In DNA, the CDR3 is TGTGCCAGCAGCTTAGGTGGGGGCGATGAAAAACTGTTTTTT.

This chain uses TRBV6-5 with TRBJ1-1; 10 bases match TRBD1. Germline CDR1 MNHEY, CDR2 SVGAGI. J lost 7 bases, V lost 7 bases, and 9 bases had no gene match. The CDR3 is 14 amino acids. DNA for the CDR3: TGTGCCAGCATCCCAGCGACAGGGGGCCTTGAAGCTTTCTTT. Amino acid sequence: CASIPATGGLEAFF.

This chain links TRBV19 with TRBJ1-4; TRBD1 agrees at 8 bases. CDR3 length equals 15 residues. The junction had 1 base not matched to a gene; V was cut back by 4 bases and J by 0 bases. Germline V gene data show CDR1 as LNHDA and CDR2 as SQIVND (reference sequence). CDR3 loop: CASSNRGTTNEKLFF. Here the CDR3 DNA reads TGTGCCAGTAGTAACAGGGGGACAACTAATGAAAAACTGTTTTTT.

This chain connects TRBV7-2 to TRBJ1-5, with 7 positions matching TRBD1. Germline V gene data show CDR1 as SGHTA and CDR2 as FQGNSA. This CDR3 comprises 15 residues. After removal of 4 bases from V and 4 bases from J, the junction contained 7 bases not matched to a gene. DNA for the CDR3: TGTGCCAGCAGCTCCTGGACAGGTGGAAATCAGCCCCAGCATTTT. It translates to CASSSWTGGNQPQHF.

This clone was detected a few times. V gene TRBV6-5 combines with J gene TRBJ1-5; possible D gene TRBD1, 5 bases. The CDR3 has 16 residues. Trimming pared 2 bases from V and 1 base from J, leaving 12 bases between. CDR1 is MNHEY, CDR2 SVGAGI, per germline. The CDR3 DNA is TGTGCCAGCAGTTACCGAGGGGACCGAAGCAATCAGCCCCAGCATTTT. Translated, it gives CASSYRGDRSNQPQHF.

In DNA form, the CDR3 reads TGTGCCAGCAGCCCCACCGATGAAAAACTGTTTTTT. Translated, it gives CASSPTDEKLFF. This chain joins TRBV9 and TRBJ1-4; D ambiguous. Trimming removed 4 bases at V and 6 bases at J, with 7 bases between. Germline CDR1 and CDR2: SGDLS and YYNGEE. There are 12 residues in the CDR3.

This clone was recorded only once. CDR3 loop: CASSGQGSRYEQYF. CDR3 bases: TGTGCCAGCAGTGGACAGGGGAGTAGGTACGAGCAGTACTTC. The gene calls are TRBV2 and TRBJ2-7, with 8 positions matching TRBD1. After removal of 4 bases from V and 4 bases from J, the junction contained 6 bases not matched to a gene. From germline, CDR1 is SNHLY and CDR2 FYNNEI. This CDR3 comprises 14 residues.

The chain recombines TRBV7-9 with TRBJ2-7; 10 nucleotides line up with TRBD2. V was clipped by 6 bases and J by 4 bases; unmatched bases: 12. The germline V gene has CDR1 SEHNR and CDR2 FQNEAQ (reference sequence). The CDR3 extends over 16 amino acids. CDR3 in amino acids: CASSSSASGSLYEQYF. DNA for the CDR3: TGTGCCAGCAGTTCTAGCGCTAGCGGGAGTCTATACGAGCAGTACTTC.

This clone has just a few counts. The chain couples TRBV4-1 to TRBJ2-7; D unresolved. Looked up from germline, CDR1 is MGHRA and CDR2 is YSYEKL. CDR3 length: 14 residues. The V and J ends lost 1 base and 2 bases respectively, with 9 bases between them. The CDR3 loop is CASSQGATTYEQYF. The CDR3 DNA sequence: TGCGCCAGCAGCCAAGGGGCGACAACCTACGAGCAGTACTTC.

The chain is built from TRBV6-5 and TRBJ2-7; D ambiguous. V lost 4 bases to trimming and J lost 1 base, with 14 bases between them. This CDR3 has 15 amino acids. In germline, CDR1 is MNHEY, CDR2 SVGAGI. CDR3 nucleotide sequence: TGTGCCAGCAGTTCCCCTGGCAGTACGTCCTACGAGCAGTACTTC. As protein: CASSSPGSTSYEQYF.

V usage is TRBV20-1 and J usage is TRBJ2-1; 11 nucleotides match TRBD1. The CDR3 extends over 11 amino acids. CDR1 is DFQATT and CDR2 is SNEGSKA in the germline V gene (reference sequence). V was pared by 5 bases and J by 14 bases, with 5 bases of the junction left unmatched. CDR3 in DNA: TGCAGTGCTGGTGGACAGGGGGCTAAGTTCTTC. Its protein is CSAGGQGAKFF.

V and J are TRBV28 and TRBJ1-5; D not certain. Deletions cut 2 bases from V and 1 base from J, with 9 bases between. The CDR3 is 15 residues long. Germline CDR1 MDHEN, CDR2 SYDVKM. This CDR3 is CASSLRDQSNQPQHF. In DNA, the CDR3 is TGTGCCAGCAGTTTAAGGGATCAGAGCAATCAGCCCCAGCATTTT.

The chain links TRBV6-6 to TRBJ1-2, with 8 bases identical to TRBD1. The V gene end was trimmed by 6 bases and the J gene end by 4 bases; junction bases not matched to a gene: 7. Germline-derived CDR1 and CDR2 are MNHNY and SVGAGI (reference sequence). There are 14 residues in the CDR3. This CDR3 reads CASSRGQGPYGYTF. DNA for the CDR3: TGTGCCAGCAGCCGCGGACAGGGACCCTATGGCTACACCTTC.

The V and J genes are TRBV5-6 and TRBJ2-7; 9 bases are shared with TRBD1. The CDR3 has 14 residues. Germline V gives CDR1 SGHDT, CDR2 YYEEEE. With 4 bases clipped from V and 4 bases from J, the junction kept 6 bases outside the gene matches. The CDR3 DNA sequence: TGTGCCAGCAGCCGCGGGACAGGGATGTACGAGCAGTACTTC. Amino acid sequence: CASSRGTGMYEQYF.

The CDR3 DNA reads TGTGCCAGCAGCTTTGACAGGTCTGTCGAGCAGTACTTC. Its protein product is CASSFDRSVEQYF. The chain recombines TRBV7-9 with TRBJ2-7; D possibly corresponds to TRBD1 (6 bases). With 3 bases removed from V and 6 bases from J, the gap between germline ends came to 12 bases. Germline values: CDR1 SEHNR, CDR2 FQNEAQ (reference sequence). The CDR3 is 13 amino acids.

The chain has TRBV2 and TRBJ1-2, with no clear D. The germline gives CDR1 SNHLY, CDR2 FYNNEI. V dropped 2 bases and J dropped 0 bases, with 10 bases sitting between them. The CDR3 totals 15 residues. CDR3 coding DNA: TGTGCCAGCAGTGAACCCTCCCAACCTAACTATGGCTACACCTTC. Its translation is CASSEPSQPNYGYTF.

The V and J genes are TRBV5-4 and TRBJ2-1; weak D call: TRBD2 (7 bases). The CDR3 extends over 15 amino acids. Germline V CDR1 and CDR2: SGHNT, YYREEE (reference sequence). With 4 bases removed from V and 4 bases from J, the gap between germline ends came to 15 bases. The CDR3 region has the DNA TGTGCCAGCAGCCCCAAAGGGGGGGGATACAATGAGCAGTTCTTC. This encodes CASSPKGGGYNEQFF.

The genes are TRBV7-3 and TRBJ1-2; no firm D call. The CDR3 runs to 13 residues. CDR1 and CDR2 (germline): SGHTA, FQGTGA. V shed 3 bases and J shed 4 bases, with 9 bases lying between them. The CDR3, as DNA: TGTGCCAGCAGCTTCACACAGAGCTATGGCTACACCTTC. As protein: CASSFTQSYGYTF.